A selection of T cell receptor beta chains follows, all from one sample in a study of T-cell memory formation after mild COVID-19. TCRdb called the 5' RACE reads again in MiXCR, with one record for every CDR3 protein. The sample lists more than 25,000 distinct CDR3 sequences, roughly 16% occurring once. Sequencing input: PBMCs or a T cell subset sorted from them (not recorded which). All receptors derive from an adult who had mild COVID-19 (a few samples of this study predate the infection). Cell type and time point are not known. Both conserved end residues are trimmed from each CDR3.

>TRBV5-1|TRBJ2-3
ASSLTSGVLTDTQY
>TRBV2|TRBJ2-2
ASSDPTEYTGELF
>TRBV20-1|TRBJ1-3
SAQEDSGNTIY
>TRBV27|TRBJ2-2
ASSLSGLAGVIGELF
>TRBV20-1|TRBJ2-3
SARRAGGTADTQY
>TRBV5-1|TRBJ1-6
ASSSGQNNSPLH
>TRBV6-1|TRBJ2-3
AGQRTTGIFTDTQY
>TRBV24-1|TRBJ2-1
ATSGIRDRSDNEQF
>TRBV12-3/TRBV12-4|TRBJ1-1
ASSAQNMNTEAF
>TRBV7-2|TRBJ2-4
ASSLAGGAKNIQY
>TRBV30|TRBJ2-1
AWSVGRTSGEQF
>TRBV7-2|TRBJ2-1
ASSLYISGEQF
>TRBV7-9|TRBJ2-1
ASSSDRVTLRNEQF
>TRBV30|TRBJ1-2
AWNRARAYGYT
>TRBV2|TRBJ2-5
ASSGGETQY
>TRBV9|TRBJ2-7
ASSRGGQVTYEQY
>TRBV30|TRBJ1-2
AHLPDHRRYGYT
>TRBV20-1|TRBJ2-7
SVPGQPTNEQY
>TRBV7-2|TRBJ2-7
ASSLTSAGNSYEQY
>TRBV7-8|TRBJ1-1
ASSLPIMNTEAF